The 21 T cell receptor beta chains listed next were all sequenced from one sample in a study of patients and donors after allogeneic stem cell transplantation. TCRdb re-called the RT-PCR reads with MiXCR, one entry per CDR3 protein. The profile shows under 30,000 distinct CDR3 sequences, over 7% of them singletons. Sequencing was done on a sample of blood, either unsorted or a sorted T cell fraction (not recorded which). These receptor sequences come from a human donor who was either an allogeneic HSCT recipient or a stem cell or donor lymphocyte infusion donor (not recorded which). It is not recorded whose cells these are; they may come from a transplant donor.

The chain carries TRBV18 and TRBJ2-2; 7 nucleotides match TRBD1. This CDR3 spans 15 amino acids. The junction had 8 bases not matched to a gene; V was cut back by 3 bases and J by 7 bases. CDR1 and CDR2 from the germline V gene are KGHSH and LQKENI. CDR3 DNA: TGTGCCAGCTCACCGCGTCAGGGGGAAGGCGGGGAGCTGTTTTTT. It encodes CASSPRQGEGGELFF.

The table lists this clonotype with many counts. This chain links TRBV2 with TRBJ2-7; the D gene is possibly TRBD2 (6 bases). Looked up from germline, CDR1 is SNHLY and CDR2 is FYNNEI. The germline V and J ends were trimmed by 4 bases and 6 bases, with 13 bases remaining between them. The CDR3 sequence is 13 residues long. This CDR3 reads CASSGGLGGEQYF. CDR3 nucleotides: TGTGCCAGCAGTGGGGGACTCGGCGGCGAGCAGTACTTC.

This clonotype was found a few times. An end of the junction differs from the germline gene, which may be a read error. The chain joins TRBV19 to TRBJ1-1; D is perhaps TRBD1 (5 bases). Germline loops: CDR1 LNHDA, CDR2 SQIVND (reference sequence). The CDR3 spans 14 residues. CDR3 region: CVSTPGRVNTEASF. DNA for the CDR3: TGTGTCAGTACCCCGGGACGGGTGAACACTGAAGCTTCCTTT.

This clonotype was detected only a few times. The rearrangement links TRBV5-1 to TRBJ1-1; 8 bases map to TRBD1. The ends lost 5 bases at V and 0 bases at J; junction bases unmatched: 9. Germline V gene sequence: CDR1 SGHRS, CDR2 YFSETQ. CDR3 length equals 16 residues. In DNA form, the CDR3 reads TGCGCCAGCAGACAAGGACAGGGCACGATGAACACTGAAGCTTTCTTT. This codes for CASRQGQGTMNTEAFF.

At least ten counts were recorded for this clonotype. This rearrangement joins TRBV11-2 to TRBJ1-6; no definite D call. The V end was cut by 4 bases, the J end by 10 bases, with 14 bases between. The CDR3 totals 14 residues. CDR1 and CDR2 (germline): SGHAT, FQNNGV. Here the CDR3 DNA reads TGTGCCAGCAGCTCTCTGGAGCTAGGGTCACCCCTCCACTTT. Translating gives CASSSLELGSPLHF.

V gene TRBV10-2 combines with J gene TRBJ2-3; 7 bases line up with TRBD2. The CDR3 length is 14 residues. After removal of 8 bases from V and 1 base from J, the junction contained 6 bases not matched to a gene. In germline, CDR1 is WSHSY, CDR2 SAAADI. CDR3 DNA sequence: TGCGCCAGCGGGAGGGAGGATGGCACAGATACGCAGTATTTT. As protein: CASGREDGTDTQYF.

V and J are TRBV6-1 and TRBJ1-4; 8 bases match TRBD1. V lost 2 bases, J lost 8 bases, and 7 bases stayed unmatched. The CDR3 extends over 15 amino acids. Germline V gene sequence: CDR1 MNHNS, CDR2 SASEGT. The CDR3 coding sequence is TGTGCCAGCAGTGAATATGCACAGGGGGAGGAAAAACTGTTTTTT. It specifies CASSEYAQGEEKLFF.

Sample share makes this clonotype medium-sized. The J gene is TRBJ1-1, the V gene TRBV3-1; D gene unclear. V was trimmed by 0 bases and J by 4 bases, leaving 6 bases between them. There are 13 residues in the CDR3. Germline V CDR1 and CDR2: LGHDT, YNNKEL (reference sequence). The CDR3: CASSQERRTEAFF. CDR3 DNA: TGTGCCAGCAGCCAAGAACGGCGCACTGAAGCTTTCTTT. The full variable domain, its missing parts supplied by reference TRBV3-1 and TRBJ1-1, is DTAVSQTPKYLVTQMGNDKSIKCEQNLGHDTMYWYKQDSKKFLKIMFSYNNKELIINETVPNRFSPKSPDKAHLNLHINSLELGDSAVYFCASSQERRTEAFFGQGTRLTVV.

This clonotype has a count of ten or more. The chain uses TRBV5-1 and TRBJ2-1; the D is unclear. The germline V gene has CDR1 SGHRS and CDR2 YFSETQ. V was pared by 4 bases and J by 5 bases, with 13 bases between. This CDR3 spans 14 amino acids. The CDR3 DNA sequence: TGCGCCAGCAGCGAGCTAGGTGGGAACAATGAGCAGTTCTTC. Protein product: CASSELGGNNEQFF.

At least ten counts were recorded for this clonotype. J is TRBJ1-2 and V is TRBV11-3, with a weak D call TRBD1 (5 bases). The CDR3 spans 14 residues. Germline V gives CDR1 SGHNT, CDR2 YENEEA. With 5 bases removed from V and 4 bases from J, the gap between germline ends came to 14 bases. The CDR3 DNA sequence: TGTGCCAGCAGCCCCCTGCGGGGGAGCTATGGCTACACCTTC. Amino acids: CASSPLRGSYGYTF. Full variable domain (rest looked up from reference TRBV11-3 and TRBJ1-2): EAGVVQSPRYKIIEKKQPVAFWCNPISGHNTLYWYLQNLGQGPELLIRYENEEAVDDSQLPKDRFSAERLKGVDSTLKIQPAELGDSAVYLCASSPLRGSYGYTFGSGTRLTVV.

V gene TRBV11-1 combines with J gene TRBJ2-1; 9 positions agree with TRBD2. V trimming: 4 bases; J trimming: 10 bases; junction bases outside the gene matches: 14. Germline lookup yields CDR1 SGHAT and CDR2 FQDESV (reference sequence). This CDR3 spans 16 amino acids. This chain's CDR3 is CASSSSGTLKRDEQFF. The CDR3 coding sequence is TGTGCCAGCAGCTCTAGCGGGACCCTAAAAAGGGACGAGCAGTTCTTC. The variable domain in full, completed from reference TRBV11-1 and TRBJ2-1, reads EAEVAQSPRYKITEKSQAVAFWCDPISGHATLYWYRQILGQGPELLVQFQDESVVDDSQLPKDRFSAERLKGVDSTLKIQPAELGDSAMYLCASSSSGTLKRDEQFFGPGTRLTVL.

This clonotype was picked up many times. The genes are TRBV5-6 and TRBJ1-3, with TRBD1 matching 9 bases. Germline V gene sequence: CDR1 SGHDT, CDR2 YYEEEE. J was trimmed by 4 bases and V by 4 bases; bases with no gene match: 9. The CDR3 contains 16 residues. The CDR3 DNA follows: TGTGCCAGCAGCCCAGGGACAGGGATGGGAGGAAACACCATATATTTT. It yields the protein CASSPGTGMGGNTIYF.

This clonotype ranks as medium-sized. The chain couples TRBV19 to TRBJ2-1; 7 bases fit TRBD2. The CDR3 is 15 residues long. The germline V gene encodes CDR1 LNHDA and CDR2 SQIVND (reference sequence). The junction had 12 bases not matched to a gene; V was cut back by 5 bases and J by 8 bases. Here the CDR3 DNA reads TGTGCCAGTAGTGTTGGACTAGGGATAGGATATGAGCAGTTCTTC. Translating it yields CASSVGLGIGYEQFF.

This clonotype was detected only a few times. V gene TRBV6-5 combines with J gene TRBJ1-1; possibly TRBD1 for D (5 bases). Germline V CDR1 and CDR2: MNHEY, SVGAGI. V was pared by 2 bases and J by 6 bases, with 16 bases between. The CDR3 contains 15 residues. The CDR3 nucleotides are TGTGCCAGCAGTTACGTTATGGGACGGGGGTCTGAAGCTTTCTTT. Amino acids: CASSYVMGRGSEAFF.

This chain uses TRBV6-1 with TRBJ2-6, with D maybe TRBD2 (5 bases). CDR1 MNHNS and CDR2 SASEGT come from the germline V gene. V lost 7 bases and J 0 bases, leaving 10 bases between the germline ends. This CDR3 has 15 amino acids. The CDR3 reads CASIRGSSGANVLTF. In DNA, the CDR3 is TGTGCCAGCATCCGGGGATCCTCTGGGGCCAACGTCCTGACTTTC.

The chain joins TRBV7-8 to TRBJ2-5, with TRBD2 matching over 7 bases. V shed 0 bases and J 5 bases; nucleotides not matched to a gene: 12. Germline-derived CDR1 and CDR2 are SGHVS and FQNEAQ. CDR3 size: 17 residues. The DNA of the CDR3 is TGTGCCAGCAGCTTAGCGCTGGGGCGGGGGATCCGGGAGACCCAGTACTTC. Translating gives CASSLALGRGIRETQYF.

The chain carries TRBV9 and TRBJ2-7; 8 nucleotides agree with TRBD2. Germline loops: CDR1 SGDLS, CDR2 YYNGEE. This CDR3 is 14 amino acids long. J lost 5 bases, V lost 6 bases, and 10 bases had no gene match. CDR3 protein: CASTPGLGWDEQYF. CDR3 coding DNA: TGTGCCAGCACCCCGGGACTAGGGTGGGACGAGCAGTACTTC.

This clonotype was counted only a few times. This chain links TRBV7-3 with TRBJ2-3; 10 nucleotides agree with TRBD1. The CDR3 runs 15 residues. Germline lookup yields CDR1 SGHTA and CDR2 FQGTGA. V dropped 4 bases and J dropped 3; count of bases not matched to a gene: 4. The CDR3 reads CASSWTGGRTDTQYF. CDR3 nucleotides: TGTGCCAGCAGCTGGACAGGGGGTAGAACAGATACGCAGTATTTT.

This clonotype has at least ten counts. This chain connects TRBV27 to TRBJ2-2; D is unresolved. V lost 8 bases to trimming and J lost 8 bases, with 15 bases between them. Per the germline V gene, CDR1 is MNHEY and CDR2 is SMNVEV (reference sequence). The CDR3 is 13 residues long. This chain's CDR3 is CASSPPGQGELFF. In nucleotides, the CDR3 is TGTGCCAGCTCTCCGCCAGGCCAGGGGGAGCTGTTTTTT.

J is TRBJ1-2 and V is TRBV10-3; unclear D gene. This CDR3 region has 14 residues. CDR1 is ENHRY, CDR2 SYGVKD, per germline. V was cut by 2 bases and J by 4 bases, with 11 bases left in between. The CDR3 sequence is CAISEGREAYGYTF. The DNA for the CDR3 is TGTGCCATCAGTGAGGGGAGGGAAGCCTATGGCTACACCTTC.

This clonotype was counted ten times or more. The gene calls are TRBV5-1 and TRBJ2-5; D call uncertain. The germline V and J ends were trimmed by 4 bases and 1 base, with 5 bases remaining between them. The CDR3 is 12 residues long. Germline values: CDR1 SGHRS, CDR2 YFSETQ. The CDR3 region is CASSPTQETQYF. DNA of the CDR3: TGCGCCAGCAGCCCGACCCAAGAGACCCAGTACTTC.